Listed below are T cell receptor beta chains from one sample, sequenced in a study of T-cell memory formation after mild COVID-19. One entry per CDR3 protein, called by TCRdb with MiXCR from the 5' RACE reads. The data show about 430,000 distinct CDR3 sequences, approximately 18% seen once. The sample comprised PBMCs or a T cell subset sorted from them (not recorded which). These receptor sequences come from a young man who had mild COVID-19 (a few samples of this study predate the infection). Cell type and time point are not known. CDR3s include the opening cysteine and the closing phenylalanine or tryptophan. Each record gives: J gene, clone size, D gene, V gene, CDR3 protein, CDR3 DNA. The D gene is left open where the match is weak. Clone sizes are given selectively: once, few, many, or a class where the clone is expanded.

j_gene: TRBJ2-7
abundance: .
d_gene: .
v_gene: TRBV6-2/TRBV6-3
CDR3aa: CASSPAREQYF
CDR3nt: TGTGCCAGCAGTCCGGCTAGGGAGCAGTACTTC

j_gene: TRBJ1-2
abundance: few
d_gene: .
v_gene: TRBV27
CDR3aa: CASSLRQYYGYTF
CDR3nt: TGTGCCAGCAGTTTAAGACAGTACTATGGCTACACCTTC

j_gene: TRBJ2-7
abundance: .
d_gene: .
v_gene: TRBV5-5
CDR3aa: CASSPGQKAYEQYF
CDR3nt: TGTGCCAGCAGCCCTGGACAGAAGGCCTACGAGCAGTACTTC

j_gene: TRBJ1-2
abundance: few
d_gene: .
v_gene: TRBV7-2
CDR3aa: CASSSQGWGYTF
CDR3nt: TGTGCCAGCAGCTCCCAGGGTTGGGGCTACACCTTC

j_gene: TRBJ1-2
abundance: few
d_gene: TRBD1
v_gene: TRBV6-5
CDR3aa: CASSFLQGDGYTF
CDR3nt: TGTGCCAGCAGTTTCCTGCAGGGGGATGGCTACACCTTC

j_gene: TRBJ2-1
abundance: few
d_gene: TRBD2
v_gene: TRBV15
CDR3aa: CATSEVAGGLREQFF
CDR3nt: TGTGCCACCAGCGAAGTAGCGGGGGGCTTAAGGGAGCAGTTCTTC

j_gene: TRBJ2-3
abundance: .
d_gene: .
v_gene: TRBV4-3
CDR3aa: CASSQPGPTDTQYF
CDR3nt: TGCGCCAGCAGCCAACCCGGCCCCACAGATACGCAGTATTTT

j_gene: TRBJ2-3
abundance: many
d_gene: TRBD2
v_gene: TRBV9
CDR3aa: CASSVARLAGEDTQYF
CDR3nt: TGTGCCAGCAGCGTAGCGAGACTAGCGGGAGAAGATACGCAGTATTTT

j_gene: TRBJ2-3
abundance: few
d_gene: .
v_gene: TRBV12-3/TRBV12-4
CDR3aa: CASSLRGAGTDTQYF
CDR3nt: TGTGCCAGCAGTTTAAGGGGGGCTGGGACAGATACGCAGTATTTT

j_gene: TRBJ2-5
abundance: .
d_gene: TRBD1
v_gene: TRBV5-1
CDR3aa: CASSLGTGLEETQYF
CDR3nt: TGCGCCAGCAGCTTGGGGACAGGGTTGGAAGAGACCCAGTACTTC

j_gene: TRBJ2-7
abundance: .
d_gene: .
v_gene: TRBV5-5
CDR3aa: CASSQEGASYEQYF
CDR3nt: TGTGCCAGCAGCCAGGAAGGGGCCTCCTACGAGCAGTACTTC

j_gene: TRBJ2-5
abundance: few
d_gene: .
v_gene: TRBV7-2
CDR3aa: CASSFTSGETQYF
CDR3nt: TGTGCCAGCAGCTTTACTAGTGGAGAGACCCAGTACTTC

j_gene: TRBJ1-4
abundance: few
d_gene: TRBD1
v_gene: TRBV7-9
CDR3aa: CASSSGLTGANEKLFF
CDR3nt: TGTGCCAGCAGCTCAGGGCTGACAGGGGCTAATGAAAAACTGTTTTTT

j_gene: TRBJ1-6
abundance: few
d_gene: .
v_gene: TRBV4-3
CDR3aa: CASSQGRVTYNSPLHF
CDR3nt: TGCGCCAGCAGCCAAGGTCGGGTCACCTATAATTCACCCCTCCACTTT

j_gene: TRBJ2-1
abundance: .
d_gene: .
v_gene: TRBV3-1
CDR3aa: CASSLGQTEQFF
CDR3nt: TGTGCCAGCAGCCTCGGACAGACTGAGCAGTTCTTC

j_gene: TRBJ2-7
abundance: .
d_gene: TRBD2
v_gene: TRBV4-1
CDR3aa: CASSQGGGGLGYEQYF
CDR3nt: TGCGCCAGCAGCCAAGGGGGGGGAGGCTTAGGATACGAGCAGTACTTC

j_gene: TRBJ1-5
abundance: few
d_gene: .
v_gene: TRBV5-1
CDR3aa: CASSLRQTWFLRNQPQHF
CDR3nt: TGCGCCAGCAGCCTCCGACAGACCTGGTTTCTTCGCAATCAGCCCCAGCATTTT

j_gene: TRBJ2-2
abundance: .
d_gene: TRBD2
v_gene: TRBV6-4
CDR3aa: CASSDVAGIGELFF
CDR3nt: TGTGCCAGCAGTGATGTAGCGGGGATCGGGGAGCTGTTTTTT

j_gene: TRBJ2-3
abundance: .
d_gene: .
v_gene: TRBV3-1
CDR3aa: CASSGVTDTQYF
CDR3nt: TGTGCCAGCAGCGGGGTCACAGATACGCAGTATTTT

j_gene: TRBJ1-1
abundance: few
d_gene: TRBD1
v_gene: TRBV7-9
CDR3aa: CASSFRAGGPAFF
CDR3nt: TGTGCCAGCAGCTTCCGTGCAGGGGGACCTGCTTTCTTT

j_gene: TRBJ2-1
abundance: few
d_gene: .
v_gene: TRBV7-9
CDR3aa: CASRYLNEQFF
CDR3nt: TGTGCCAGCAGATATCTCAATGAGCAGTTCTTC

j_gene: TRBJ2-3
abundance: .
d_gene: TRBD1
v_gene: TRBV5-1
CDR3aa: CASSPAGGEGDTQYF
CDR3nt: TGCGCCAGCAGCCCTGCAGGGGGTGAGGGAGATACGCAGTATTTT

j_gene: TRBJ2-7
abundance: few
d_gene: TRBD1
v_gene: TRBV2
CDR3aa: CASSEMGTGSYEQYF
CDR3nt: TGTGCCAGCAGTGAAATGGGGACAGGGTCCTACGAGCAGTACTTC

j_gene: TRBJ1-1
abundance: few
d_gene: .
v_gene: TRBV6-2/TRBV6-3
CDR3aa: CASSYSNWGTEAFF
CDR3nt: TGTGCCAGCAGTTACTCGAATTGGGGTACTGAAGCTTTCTTT

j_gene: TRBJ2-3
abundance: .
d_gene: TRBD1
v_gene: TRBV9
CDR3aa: CASSGDRAYWADTQYF
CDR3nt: TGTGCCAGCAGCGGGGACAGGGCATATTGGGCAGATACGCAGTATTTT